This T cell receptor beta chain was retrieved from a study of OX40 agonist ivuxolimab in advanced cancers. About the study: Three partial responders included one hepatocellular carcinoma patient and two cutaneous melanoma patients.

Sequencing was performed with immunoSEQ multiplex PCR; in TCRdb, only in-frame clones are kept and a portion is missing. Of approximately 17,000 clones listed, about 80% are singletons. V was pared by 6 bases and J by 5 bases, with 15 bases between. Germline V gives CDR1 LGHNT, CDR2 FRNRAP. There are 14 residues in the CDR3. This clone was seen only once. Specimen: CD4+ or CD8+ T cells sorted from blood, collected in a trial of the OX40 agonist ivuxolimab. The chain carries TRBV12-5 and TRBJ2-3; D call uncertain. This receptor was identified in an adult with an advanced solid tumor such as melanoma, head and neck, liver or kidney cancer. For the CDR3, the DNA is TGTGCTAGTGGCCTGGACGGAAAAGGAGATACGCAGTATTTT. Translation: CASGLDGKGDTQYF.